This is a list of T cell receptor beta chains from one sample in a study of early T cells in non-severe SARS-CoV-2 infection. In TCRdb, the 5' RACE reads were re-called with MiXCR into one record per CDR3 protein. The data show some 60,000 distinct CDR3 sequences, around 9% seen once. The sequenced sample was whole blood. Receptors were obtained from an adult who was a healthcare worker with PCR-confirmed SARS-CoV-2 infection or an uninfected control (not recorded which). Each CDR3 is given with its conserved first and last residue. D genes are given only for firm matches. Clone size is given for some rows only: seen once, a few or many times, or a class if the clone is expanded.

TRBJ2-1 many . TRBV24-1 CATSGMTGANNEQFF TGTGCCACCAGTGGGATGACAGGAGCAAACAATGAGCAGTTCTTC
TRBJ2-5 few . TRBV19 CASSMGRLTQETQYF TGTGCCAGTAGTATGGGAAGGCTGACCCAAGAGACCCAGTACTTC
TRBJ1-1 few . TRBV11-2 CASSGGMNTEAFF TGTGCCAGCAGCGGGGGCATGAACACTGAAGCTTTCTTT
TRBJ2-3 . TRBD2 TRBV11-3 CASSIAGGPNPDTQYF TGTGCCAGCAGCATAGCGGGAGGGCCTAATCCAGATACGCAGTATTTT
TRBJ2-3 many TRBD1 TRBV28 CASSAARTGWTDTQYF TGTGCCAGCAGTGCCGCTCGGACAGGGTGGACAGATACGCAGTATTTT
TRBJ2-2 . . TRBV28 CASSLGRKNTGELFF TGTGCCAGCAGTTTAGGGCGCAAAAACACCGGGGAGCTGTTTTTT
TRBJ2-3 many . TRBV7-6 CASSPTTVTDTQYF TGTGCCAGCAGCCCAACGACGGTAACAGATACGCAGTATTTT
TRBJ2-2 . TRBD1 TRBV10-3 CAISRDSAGELFF TGTGCCATCAGCCGGGACAGTGCCGGGGAGCTGTTTTTT
TRBJ2-5 . TRBD2 TRBV28 CASSPGGVRETQYF TGTGCCAGCAGCCCTGGGGGGGTGAGAGAGACCCAGTACTTC
TRBJ2-3 . TRBD1 TRBV7-8 CASSRQTGMGTDTQYF TGTGCCAGCAGCAGACAGACAGGGATGGGCACAGATACGCAGTATTTT
TRBJ1-1 few . TRBV27 CASSFYPGEAFF TGTGCCAGCAGTTTTTATCCAGGGGAAGCTTTCTTT
TRBJ2-7 many . TRBV27 CASSLSAPYEQYF TGTGCCAGCAGTTTATCGGCTCCCTACGAGCAGTACTTC
TRBJ2-3 many . TRBV6-1 CASSEAAGPDTQYF TGTGCCAGCAGTGAAGCCGCAGGGCCAGATACGCAGTATTTT
TRBJ2-2 many . TRBV18 CASSPIAETGELFF TGTGCCAGCTCACCGATAGCGGAGACCGGGGAGCTGTTTTTT
TRBJ1-5 many . TRBV6-2/TRBV6-3 CASSYSIGTPQYQPQHF TGTGCCAGCAGTTACTCTATTGGGACACCTCAGTATCAGCCCCAGCATTTT
TRBJ2-2 many . TRBV6-5 CASSGPTRGTGELFF TGTGCCAGCAGTGGACCTACCAGGGGCACCGGGGAGCTGTTTTTT
TRBJ2-6 few TRBD1 TRBV29-1 CSVRGTASGANVLTF TGCAGCGTCAGGGGGACAGCCTCTGGGGCCAACGTCCTGACTTTC
TRBJ1-1 many . TRBV6-5 CASRSGREAFF TGTGCCAGCAGAAGCGGGCGGGAGGCTTTCTTT
TRBJ1-2 many . TRBV20-1 CSARSTGSGGYTF TGCAGTGCTAGATCTACAGGGTCTGGTGGCTACACCTTC
TRBJ1-5 many . TRBV28 CASSPPPAQGQPQHF TGTGCCAGCAGTCCACCCCCGGCCCAGGGGCAGCCCCAGCATTTT
TRBJ2-3 many . TRBV7-2 CASTHTDTQYF TGTGCCAGCACCCACACAGATACGCAGTATTTT
TRBJ2-5 few . TRBV29-1 CSVAGGLRETQYF TGCAGCGTTGCCGGGGGGCTGCGAGAGACCCAGTACTTC
TRBJ2-1 few TRBD1 TRBV6-1 CASSYRDRVRDEQFF TGTGCCAGCAGCTACCGGGACAGGGTTCGAGATGAGCAGTTCTTC
TRBJ1-2 . . TRBV6-5 CASSRGRNYGYTF TGTGCCAGCAGCCGAGGACGGAACTATGGCTACACCTTC
TRBJ1-1 . . TRBV28 CASSPPGTRASVAFF TGTGCCAGCAGTCCCCCCGGGACAAGGGCCTCAGTAGCTTTCTTT
TRBJ2-1 many . TRBV6-2/TRBV6-3 CASSYYYNEQFF TGTGCCAGCTCTTACTACTACAATGAGCAGTTCTTC
TRBJ2-2 . TRBD2 TRBV9 CASSVTSGRNTGELFF TGTGCCAGCAGCGTAACTAGCGGGAGGAACACCGGGGAGCTGTTTTTT
TRBJ1-2 few . TRBV7-9 CASSQTEYGYTF TGTGCCAGCAGCCAGACCGAATATGGCTACACCTTC
TRBJ2-7 few . TRBV7-2 CASSRHLPYEQYF TGTGCCAGCAGCCGACACTTGCCCTACGAGCAGTACTTC
TRBJ1-2 many . TRBV20-1 CSASPGTPNYGYTF TGCAGTGCTAGTCCCGGGACACCTAACTATGGCTACACCTTC
TRBJ2-1 many TRBD2 TRBV7-8 CASFLAGGYEQFF TGTGCCAGCTTCCTAGCGGGAGGTTATGAGCAGTTCTTC
TRBJ2-7 many . TRBV5-1 CASSLGPDEQYF TGCGCCAGCAGCTTGGGTCCGGACGAGCAGTACTTC
TRBJ2-5 . TRBD2 TRBV29-1 CSVAVAGVTETQYF TGCAGCGTCGCAGTGGCGGGAGTAACAGAGACCCAGTACTTC
TRBJ1-1 . . TRBV28 CASSFRQLMNTEAFF TGTGCCAGCAGTTTCCGACAGCTAATGAACACTGAAGCTTTCTTT
TRBJ2-6 many TRBD1 TRBV14 CASSQDYWTGRAGANVLTF TGTGCCAGCAGCCAAGATTATTGGACAGGGAGAGCTGGGGCCAACGTCCTGACTTTC
TRBJ2-2 many . TRBV15 CATSRETNTGELFF TGTGCCACCAGCAGAGAAACGAACACCGGGGAGCTGTTTTTT
TRBJ2-1 few TRBD1 TRBV5-1 CASSMTGGAYFEQFF TGCGCCAGCAGCATGACAGGGGGCGCGTATTTTGAGCAGTTCTTC
TRBJ2-2 many . TRBV12-3/TRBV12-4 CASSPTGGNTGELFF TGTGCCAGCAGCCCTACCGGGGGGAACACCGGGGAGCTGTTTTTT
TRBJ1-5 many TRBD1 TRBV6-6 CASTRRSGTGDQPQHF TGTGCCAGCACCCGACGTTCCGGGACAGGGGATCAGCCCCAGCATTTT
TRBJ2-5 many . TRBV6-5 CASSYSIQETQYF TGTGCCAGCAGTTACTCGATTCAGGAGACCCAGTACTTC
TRBJ2-1 many . TRBV27 CATGTSWGNEQFF TGTGCCACAGGGACGTCGTGGGGCAATGAGCAGTTCTTC
TRBJ2-7 few . TRBV20-1 CSATRAGLRDYEQYF TGCAGTGCTACCAGGGCGGGACTCAGGGACTACGAGCAGTACTTC
TRBJ2-3 few . TRBV7-9 CASSLVGIYTDTQYF TGTGCCAGCAGCTTGGTGGGGATTTACACAGATACGCAGTATTTT
TRBJ1-5 many . TRBV7-9 CASSLEANQPQHF TGTGCCAGCAGCTTAGAGGCGAATCAGCCCCAGCATTTT
TRBJ1-6 few TRBD1 TRBV12-3/TRBV12-4 CASTRTGGYNSPLHF TGTGCCAGCACCAGGACAGGGGGCTATAATTCACCCCTCCACTTT
TRBJ2-1 . . TRBV20-1 CSALPNEQFF TGCAGTGCCCTTCCTAATGAGCAGTTCTTC
TRBJ1-5 few TRBD1 TRBV19 CASSSTWTGGSNQPQHF TGTGCCAGTAGTTCCACCTGGACAGGGGGAAGCAATCAGCCCCAGCATTTT
TRBJ1-1 many . TRBV29-1 CSVKNLAEAFF TGCAGCGTCAAGAATTTGGCTGAAGCTTTCTTT
TRBJ2-3 . TRBD2 TRBV20-1 CSAPSGFYTDTQYF TGCAGTGCCCCTAGCGGTTTTTACACAGATACGCAGTATTTT
TRBJ2-7 . . TRBV3-1 CASSRQKTYEQYF TGTGCCAGCAGCCGGCAGAAGACCTACGAGCAGTACTTC
TRBJ1-2 . . TRBV29-1 CSAVVEGTYGYTF TGCAGCGCCGTGGTGGAGGGGACCTATGGCTACACCTTC
TRBJ2-5 . . TRBV5-5 CASSRDLQETQYF TGTGCCAGCTCCAGGGACCTACAAGAGACCCAGTACTTC
TRBJ2-2 few . TRBV9 CASRYDLNTGELFF TGTGCCAGCCGATACGACCTGAACACCGGGGAGCTGTTTTTT
TRBJ1-2 few . TRBV28 CASRRTQAWGYGYTF TGTGCCAGCAGACGGACACAGGCTTGGGGATATGGCTACACCTTC
TRBJ2-1 few . TRBV2 CASSDGLVTGRQFF TGTGCCAGCAGTGATGGTCTAGTTACAGGGCGGCAGTTCTTC
TRBJ2-5 many . TRBV20-1 CSAGGGVLALETQYF TGCAGTGCTGGGGGTGGGGTCTTAGCCTTAGAGACCCAGTACTTC